The 30 T cell receptor beta chains in this list originate from one sample, sequenced in a study of blood T cell repertoires in COVID-19. Using immunoSEQ multiplex PCR, the repertoire was profiled, and TCRdb retains in-frame clones only, with some absent. Of about 20,000 clones in the sample, approximately 91% are singletons; the top ten hold 16%. Sequenced material: peripheral blood. The source is a human donor in a cohort sampled during active COVID-19.

The chain carries TRBV6-5 and TRBJ2-2; TRBD2 matches 12 bases. The CDR3 runs to 14 residues. Germline lookup yields CDR1 MNHEY and CDR2 SVGAGI. The junction had 3 bases not matched to a gene; V was cut back by 5 bases and J by 8 bases. The CDR3 reads CASSRLAGVGELFF. The DNA for the CDR3 is TGTGCCAGCAGTCGACTAGCGGGAGTAGGGGAGCTGTTTTTT.

The chain links TRBV10-2 to TRBJ2-1; 9 bases line up with TRBD1. V shed 5 bases and J 9 bases; nucleotides not matched to a gene: 2. CDR1 and CDR2 from the germline V gene are WSHSY and SAAADI. The CDR3 runs 12 residues. The chain's CDR3 is CASSTQGAEQFF. The CDR3 bases are TGCGCCAGCAGTACACAGGGGGCTGAGCAGTTCTTC.

The chain carries TRBV19 and TRBJ2-7; TRBD2 matches 7 bases. This CDR3 spans 15 amino acids. Germline assignment: CDR1 LNHDA and CDR2 SQIVND (reference sequence). The V segment lost 3 bases and the J segment 5 bases; nucleotides outside the gene matches: 10. This CDR3 is CASSIGGSARDEQYF. CDR3 nucleotide sequence: TGTGCCAGTAGTATTGGCGGGAGCGCACGGGACGAGCAGTACTTC.

The chain carries TRBV5-1 and TRBJ2-2; 7 bases align to TRBD2. The CDR3 is 16 residues long. Germline V lookup: CDR1 SGHRS, CDR2 YFSETQ. With V trimmed by 4 bases and J by 5 bases, 11 bases remained unmatched. CDR3 nucleotide sequence: TGCGCCAGCAGCCTCGGGGGGTCCGCGGGAACCGGGGAGCTGTTTTTT. It is translated as CASSLGGSAGTGELFF.

This chain uses TRBV7-9 with TRBJ1-5; D gene uncertain. The CDR3 consists of 16 residues. CDR1 and CDR2 from the germline V gene are SEHNR and FQNEAQ (reference sequence). Trimming stripped 0 bases from V and 0 bases from J, with 9 bases between. In DNA form, the CDR3 reads TGTGCCAGCAGCTTAGCCACAGCTCATAGCAATCAGCCCCAGCATTTT. This encodes CASSLATAHSNQPQHF.

In its sample, this clone was seen once. The chain links TRBV7-2 to TRBJ1-3; D possibly corresponds to TRBD1 (5 bases). The length of the CDR3 is 16 residues. Germline V gene data show CDR1 as SGHTA and CDR2 as FQGNSA. V gave up 3 bases and J gave up 4 bases, with 16 bases separating them. Here the CDR3 reads CASSLVGSAGGNTIYF. The DNA for the CDR3 is TGTGCCAGCAGCTTGGTGGGGTCGGCAGGGGGAAACACCATATATTTT. Looking up the rest from reference TRBV7-2 and TRBJ1-3 gives the full variable domain: GAGVSQSPSNKVTEKGKDVELRCDPISGHTALYWYRQSLGQGLEFLIYFQGNSAPDKSGLPSDRFSAERTGGSVSTLTIQRTQQEDSAVYLCASSLVGSAGGNTIYFGEGSWLTVV.

There are a few counts of this clone. CDR3 protein: CASSPPNVGMMNTEAFF. CDR3 DNA: TGTGCCAGCTCACCACCTAATGTCGGGATGATGAACACTGAAGCTTTCTTT. The chain recombines TRBV18 with TRBJ1-1; D is uncertain. The CDR3 consists of 17 residues. CDR1 is KGHSH, CDR2 LQKENI, per germline. The ends were cut back, 0 bases at V and 0 bases at J, with 14 bases in the middle.

V gene TRBV2 combines with J gene TRBJ2-7; D perhaps matches TRBD2 (6 bases). Between the trimmed V and J ends, which lost 1 base and 3 bases, there was a span of 7 bases. Germline lookup yields CDR1 SNHLY and CDR2 FYNNEI. CDR3 length equals 13 residues. For the CDR3, the DNA is TGTGCCAGCAGTGAAGGGGAGGACTACGAGCAGTACTTC. Amino acid sequence: CASSEGEDYEQYF.

This chain uses TRBV30 with TRBJ2-4; maybe TRBD2 (5 bases). Trimming removed 6 bases from V and 0 bases from J, with 12 bases in between. CDR3 length: 14 amino acids. The germline CDR1 and CDR2 sequences are GTSNPN and SVGIG (reference sequence). Here the CDR3 DNA reads TGTGCCTGCCAGAGCGGTCTAGCCAAAAACATTCAGTACTTC. Its translation is CACQSGLAKNIQYF.

The CDR3 DNA reads TGTGCCAGCAGCCCACTAGCGGAGAACTACAATGAGCAGTTCTTC. Amino acid sequence: CASSPLAENYNEQFF. This sequence joins TRBV7-3 and TRBJ2-1, with 8 bases that match TRBD2. With V trimmed by 5 bases and J by 3 bases, 6 bases remained unmatched. Germline V gene lookup returns CDR1 SGHTA and CDR2 FQGTGA. This CDR3 is 15 amino acids long.

The V and J genes are TRBV6-6 and TRBJ1-2; D is uncertain. The CDR3 runs to 12 residues. CDR1 and CDR2 from the germline V gene are MNHNY and SVGAGI (reference sequence). V shed 7 bases and J shed 3 bases, with 9 bases lying between them. CDR3 loop: CASTVPYYGYTF. The DNA for the CDR3 is TGTGCCAGCACCGTCCCCTACTATGGCTACACCTTC.

The chain is built from TRBV7-2 and TRBJ2-5; 16 positions match TRBD2. The CDR3 extends over 16 amino acids. The V and J ends lost 4 bases and 5 bases, in that order; junction bases with no gene match: 4. Looked up from germline, CDR1 is SGHTA and CDR2 is FQGNSA. The CDR3 DNA reads TGTGCCAGCAGCTCGACGGGACTAGCGGGAGGGGAGACCCAGTACTTC. The encoded protein is CASSSTGLAGGETQYF.

The V call is TRBV7-2, the J call TRBJ2-1, with 9 bases lining up with TRBD1. V trimming: 5 bases; J trimming: 9 bases; junction bases outside the gene matches: 11. The CDR3 covers 15 residues. Germline V gene lookup returns CDR1 SGHTA and CDR2 FQGNSA. CDR3 loop: CASSATGQGISEQFF. DNA for the CDR3: TGTGCCAGCAGCGCGACGGGACAGGGAATCAGTGAGCAGTTCTTC.

The rearrangement uses TRBV3-1 (or the pseudogene TRBV3-2) and TRBJ2-2; TRBD2 matches at 7 bases. Germline-derived CDR1 and CDR2 are LGHDT and YNNKEL (reference sequence). This CDR3 region has 16 residues. Trimming cost V 4 bases and J 1 base; bases outside gene matches: 6. CDR3 nucleotide sequence: TGTGCCAGCAGCCCAGGTGGGGGGGGGAACACCGGGGAGCTGTTTTTT. Amino acids: CASSPGGGGNTGELFF.

The table lists this clone with a count of one. This chain uses TRBV13 with TRBJ1-1; D unresolved. Trimming removed 3 bases at V and 1 base at J, with 6 bases between. Per germline, CDR1 PRHDT and CDR2 FYEKMQ (reference sequence). CDR3 size: 13 residues. DNA for the CDR3: TGTGCCAGCAGCTTTGGCTCGAACACTGAAGCTTTCTTT. It encodes CASSFGSNTEAFF.

The rearrangement links TRBV6-5 to TRBJ1-1; the D gene is possibly TRBD1 (6 bases). The CDR3 spans 15 residues. The V end was cut by 6 bases, the J end by 5 bases, with 19 bases between. Germline lookup yields CDR1 MNHEY and CDR2 SVGAGI. DNA of the CDR3: TGTGCCAGCAGAGGGTTCGAGGGGGGAGGGACTGAAGCTTTCTTT. Translation: CASRGFEGGGTEAFF.

CDR3 amino acids: CASSLEQGAAPLHF. For the CDR3, the DNA is TGCGCCAGCAGCTTGGAGCAGGGTGCAGCACCCCTCCACTTT. The gene calls are TRBV5-1 and TRBJ1-6, with D possibly TRBD1 on 5 matching bases. The CDR3 length is 14 residues. Germline V lookup: CDR1 SGHRS, CDR2 YFSETQ. The V gene lost 0 bases and the J gene lost 11 bases, with 12 bases spanning the gap.

This clone appeared once. This chain joins TRBV5-8 and TRBJ1-5, with 8 bases matching TRBD1. The CDR3 loop spans 16 amino acids. V shed 4 bases and J 7 bases; nucleotides not matched to a gene: 13. From germline, CDR1 is SGHTS and CDR2 YDEGEE. The CDR3 DNA is TGTGCCAGCAGCGGGATAACGGCAGGGGGCAGGCAGCCCCAGCATTTT. This translates into CASSGITAGGRQPQHF. Filled out from reference TRBV5-8 and TRBJ1-5, the complete variable domain reads EAGVTQSPTHLIKTRGQQATLRCSPISGHTSVYWYQQALGLGLQFLLWYDEGEERNRGNFPPRFSGRQFPNYSSELNVNALELEDSALYLCASSGITAGGRQPQHFGDGTRLSIL.

This rearrangement joins TRBV5-4 to TRBJ2-3; perhaps TRBD2 as D (5 bases). Trimming removed 0 bases from V and 4 bases from J, with 12 bases in between. Germline CDR1 reads SGHNT; CDR2 reads YYREEE (reference sequence). The CDR3 covers 15 residues. CDR3 sequence: CASSLGEGWADTQYF. The CDR3 DNA reads TGTGCCAGCAGCTTGGGAGAGGGATGGGCAGATACGCAGTATTTT.

The sample holds one count of this clone. This chain connects TRBV28 to TRBJ2-6; TRBD1 agrees at 8 bases. With 6 bases clipped from V and 8 bases from J, the junction kept 18 bases outside the gene matches. The CDR3 contains 18 residues. Germline V gene sequence: CDR1 MDHEN, CDR2 SYDVKM. The CDR3 DNA sequence: TGTGCCAGCAGACCCCCGGACAGGGACCCCACTGTGTCCAACGTCCTGACTTTC. It codes for CASRPPDRDPTVSNVLTF.

The chain combines TRBV11-3 with TRBJ2-2, with D unresolved. Germline V gives CDR1 SGHNT, CDR2 YENEEA. V lost 2 bases to trimming and J lost 5 bases, with 6 bases between them. The CDR3 runs 13 residues. CDR3 nucleotide sequence: TGTGCCAGCAGCTTATTGGCAACCGGGGAGCTGTTTTTT. Translating gives CASSLLATGELFF.

The rearrangement links TRBV19 to TRBJ2-1; weak D call: TRBD2 (7 bases). Per germline, CDR1 LNHDA and CDR2 SQIVND (reference sequence). This CDR3 has 15 amino acids. V lost 4 bases to trimming and J lost 6 bases, with 16 bases between them. The CDR3 nucleotides are TGTGCCAGTAGTACGCCGGGGGGCGCGGGCAATGAGCAGTTCTTC. Residues: CASSTPGGAGNEQFF. Combining the CDR3 with reference TRBV19 and TRBJ2-1 gives the whole variable domain DGGITQSPKYLFRKEGQNVTLSCEQNLNHDAMYWYRQDPGQGLRLIYYSQIVNDFQKGDIAEGYSVSREKKESFPLTVTSAQKNPTAFYLCASSTPGGAGNEQFFGPGTRLTVL.

The chain recombines TRBV7-8 with TRBJ2-3, with a possible D match to TRBD1 (6 bases). Trimming removed 1 base at V and 2 bases at J, with 19 bases between. Germline CDR1 SGHVS, CDR2 FQNEAQ. This CDR3 region has 18 residues. The CDR3 nucleotides are TGTGCCAGCAGCTTAGGGGTAGGGGCAGGGGCTATCACAGATACGCAGTATTTT. Its protein is CASSLGVGAGAITDTQYF.

The V and J genes are TRBV2 and TRBJ2-1, with 13 bases lining up with TRBD2. Germline CDR1 SNHLY, CDR2 FYNNEI. The CDR3 sequence is 15 residues long. J lost 10 bases, V lost 6 bases, and 9 bases had no gene match. CDR3 in DNA: TGTGCCAGCAGCCCCCGAACTAGCGGGAGGGTAGAGCAGTTCTTC. It specifies CASSPRTSGRVEQFF.

The chain employs TRBV18 and TRBJ2-3, with D possibly matching TRBD1 (6 bases). This CDR3 comprises 15 residues. The V end was cut by 6 bases, the J end by 5 bases, with 18 bases between. CDR1 is KGHSH and CDR2 is LQKENI in the germline V gene. The CDR3 region is CASSSSGAAQDTQYF. CDR3 nucleotide sequence: TGTGCCAGCTCGTCGTCAGGGGCTGCACAAGATACGCAGTATTTT.

V gene TRBV6-5 combines with J gene TRBJ2-7; D is perhaps TRBD1 (6 bases). Germline values: CDR1 MNHEY, CDR2 SVGAGI. The CDR3 consists of 13 residues. V was pared by 8 bases and J by 0 bases, with 11 bases between. Here the CDR3 reads CASRYRVSYEQYF. CDR3 nucleotides: TGTGCCAGCCGGTACAGGGTCTCCTACGAGCAGTACTTC.

The V and J genes are TRBV2 and TRBJ1-3; D gene ambiguous. Trimming stripped 6 bases from V and 0 bases from J, with 12 bases between. CDR1 and CDR2 from the germline V gene are SNHLY and FYNNEI. The CDR3 consists of 15 residues. The CDR3 DNA sequence: TGTGCCAGCAGCCCGGAGCCGGCCTCTGGAAACACCATATATTTT. This sequence encodes CASSPEPASGNTIYF.

The CDR3 loop is CASSRLDRLQETQYF. CDR3 sequence (DNA): TGTGCCAGCAGCCGCTTAGACAGATTACAAGAGACCCAGTACTTC. The chain combines TRBV5-6 with TRBJ2-5, with a tentative D call TRBD1 (5 bases). V was clipped by 4 bases and J by 2 bases, with 15 bases between them. The CDR3 length is 15 residues. CDR1 and CDR2 (germline): SGHDT, YYEEEE. The entire variable domain, with the rest obtained from reference TRBV5-6 and TRBJ2-5, is as follows: DAGVTQSPTHLIKTRGQQVTLRCSPKSGHDTVSWYQQALGQGPQFIFQYYEEEERQRGNFPDRFSGHQFPNYSSELNVNALLLGDSALYLCASSRLDRLQETQYFGPGTRLLVL.

The rearrangement links TRBV11-1 to TRBJ2-2; 8 nucleotides line up with TRBD1. Looked up from germline, CDR1 is SGHAT and CDR2 is FQDESV (reference sequence). The V segment lost 3 bases and the J segment 10 bases; nucleotides outside the gene matches: 13. This CDR3 is built from 16 residues. CDR3 nucleotides: TGTGCCAGCAGCTTCGAGGGCAGGGGGCGATTAGAGGAGCTGTTTTTT. Amino acids: CASSFEGRGRLEELFF.

Note on this clone: An end of the junction differs from the germline gene, which may be a read error. The V and J genes are TRBV23-1 and TRBJ1-1; 12 bases map to TRBD1. TRBV23-1 qualifies as an ORF whose function is uncertain. The CDR3 extends over 18 amino acids. The CDR3 reads CASSRHRDRGRVKTEAFF. The CDR3 DNA sequence: TGCGCCAGCAGTCGACACCGGGACAGGGGGCGCGTGAAGACTGAAGCTTTCTTT.